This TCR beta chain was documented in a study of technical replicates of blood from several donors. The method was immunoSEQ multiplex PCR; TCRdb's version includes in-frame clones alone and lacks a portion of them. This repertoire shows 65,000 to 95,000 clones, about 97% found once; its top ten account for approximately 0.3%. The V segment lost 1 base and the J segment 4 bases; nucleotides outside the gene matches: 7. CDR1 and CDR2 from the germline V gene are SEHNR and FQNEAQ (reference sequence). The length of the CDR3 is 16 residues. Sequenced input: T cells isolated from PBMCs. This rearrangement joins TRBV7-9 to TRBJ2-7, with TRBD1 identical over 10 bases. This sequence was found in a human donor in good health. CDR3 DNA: TGTGCCAGCAGCTTAGGGCGACAGGGGGCGGGTTACGAGCAGTACTTC. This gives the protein CASSLGRQGAGYEQYF.